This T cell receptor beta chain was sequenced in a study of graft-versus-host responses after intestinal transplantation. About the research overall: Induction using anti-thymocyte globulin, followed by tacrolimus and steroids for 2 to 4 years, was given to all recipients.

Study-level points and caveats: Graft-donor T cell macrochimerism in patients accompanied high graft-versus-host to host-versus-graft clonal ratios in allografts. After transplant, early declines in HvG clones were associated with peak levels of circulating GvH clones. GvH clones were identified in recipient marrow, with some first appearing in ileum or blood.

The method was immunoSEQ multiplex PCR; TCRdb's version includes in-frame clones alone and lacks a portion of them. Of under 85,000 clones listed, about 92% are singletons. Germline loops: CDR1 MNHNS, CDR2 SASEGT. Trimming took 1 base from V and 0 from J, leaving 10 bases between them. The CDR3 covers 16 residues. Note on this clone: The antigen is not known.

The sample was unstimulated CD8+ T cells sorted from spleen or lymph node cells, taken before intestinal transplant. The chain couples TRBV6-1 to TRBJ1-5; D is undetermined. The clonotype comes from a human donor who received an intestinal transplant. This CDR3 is CASSEVAGYSNQPQHF. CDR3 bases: TGTGCCAGCAGTGAAGTTGCAGGATATAGCAATCAGCCCCAGCATTTT.